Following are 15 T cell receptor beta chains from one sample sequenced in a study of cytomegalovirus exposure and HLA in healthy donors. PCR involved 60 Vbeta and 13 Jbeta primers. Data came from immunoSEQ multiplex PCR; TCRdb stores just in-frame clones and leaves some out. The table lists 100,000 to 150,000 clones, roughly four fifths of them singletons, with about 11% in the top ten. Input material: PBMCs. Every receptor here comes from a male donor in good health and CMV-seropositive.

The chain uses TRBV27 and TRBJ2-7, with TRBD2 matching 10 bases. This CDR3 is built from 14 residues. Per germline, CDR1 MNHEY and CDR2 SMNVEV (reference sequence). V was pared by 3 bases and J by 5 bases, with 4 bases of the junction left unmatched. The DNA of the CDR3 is TGTGCCAGCAGTTTTCTAGCGGGAGTCAACGAGCAGTACTTC. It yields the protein CASSFLAGVNEQYF.

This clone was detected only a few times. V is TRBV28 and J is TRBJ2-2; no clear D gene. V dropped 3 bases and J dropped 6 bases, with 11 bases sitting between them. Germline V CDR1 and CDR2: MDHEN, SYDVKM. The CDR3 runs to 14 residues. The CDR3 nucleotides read TGTGCCAGCAGTTTGGGCCCAGAACCCGGGGAGCTGTTTTTT. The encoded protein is CASSLGPEPGELFF.

DNA of the CDR3: TGCAGCGTTCAGATAGCGGGAGCTGTTGAGCAGTTCTTC. Translation: CSVQIAGAVEQFF. The J gene is TRBJ2-1, the V gene TRBV29-1; 9 positions match TRBD2. The V and J ends lost 5 bases and 9 bases, in that order; junction bases with no gene match: 8. CDR3 length equals 13 residues. Germline V lookup: CDR1 SQVTM, CDR2 ANQGSEA.

The chain's CDR3 is CASSVGASGQETQYF. The CDR3 DNA is TGTGCCAGCAGCGTAGGGGCTAGCGGGCAAGAGACCCAGTACTTC. V is TRBV9 and J is TRBJ2-5, with 8 bases identical to TRBD2. Per germline, CDR1 SGDLS and CDR2 YYNGEE. The junction had 3 bases not matched to a gene; V was cut back by 0 bases and J by 2 bases. The CDR3 sequence is 15 residues long. Full variable domain (rest looked up from reference TRBV9 and TRBJ2-5): DSGVTQTPKHLITATGQRVTLRCSPRSGDLSVYWYQQSLDQGLQFLIQYYNGEERAKGNILERFSAQQFPDLHSELNLSSLELGDSALYFCASSVGASGQETQYFGPGTRLLVL.

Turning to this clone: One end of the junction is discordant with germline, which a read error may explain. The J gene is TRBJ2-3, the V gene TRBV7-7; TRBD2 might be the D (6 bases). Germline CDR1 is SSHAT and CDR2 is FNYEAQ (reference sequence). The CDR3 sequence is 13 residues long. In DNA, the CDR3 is TGTGCTAGCAGCTTAAGGGAGGCAGATACGCAGTATTTT. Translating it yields CASSLREADTQYF.

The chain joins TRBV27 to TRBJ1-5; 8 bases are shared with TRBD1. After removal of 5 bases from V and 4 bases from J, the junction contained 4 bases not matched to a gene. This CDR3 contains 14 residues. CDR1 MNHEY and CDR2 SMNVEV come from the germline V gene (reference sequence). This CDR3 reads CASSLDRVNQPQHF. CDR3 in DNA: TGTGCCAGCAGTCTGGACAGGGTTAATCAGCCCCAGCATTTT.

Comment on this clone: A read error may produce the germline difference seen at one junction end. This chain's CDR3 is CSSIAGDEQFF. The CDR3, as DNA: TGTTCCAGCATAGCGGGCGATGAGCAGTTCTTC. The gene calls are TRBV7-9 and TRBJ2-1; TRBD2 agrees at 7 bases. This CDR3 contains 11 residues. CDR1 and CDR2 from the germline V gene are SEHNR and FQNEAQ (reference sequence).

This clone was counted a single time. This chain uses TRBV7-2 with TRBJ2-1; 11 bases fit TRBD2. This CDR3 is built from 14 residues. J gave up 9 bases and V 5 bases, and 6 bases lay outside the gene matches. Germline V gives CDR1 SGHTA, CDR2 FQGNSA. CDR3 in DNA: TGTGCCAGCAGCCGACTAGCGGGAACGGGTGAGCAGTTCTTC. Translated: CASSRLAGTGEQFF. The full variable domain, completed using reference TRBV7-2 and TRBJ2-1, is GAGVSQSPSNKVTEKGKDVELRCDPISGHTALYWYRQSLGQGLEFLIYFQGNSAPDKSGLPSDRFSAERTGGSVSTLTIQRTQQEDSAVYLCASSRLAGTGEQFFGPGTRLTVL.

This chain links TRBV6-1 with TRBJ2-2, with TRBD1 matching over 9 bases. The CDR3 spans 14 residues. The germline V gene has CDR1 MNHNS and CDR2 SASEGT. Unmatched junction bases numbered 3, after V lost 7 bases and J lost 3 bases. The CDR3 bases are TGTGCCAGCAACACAGGGGGCTACACCGGGGAGCTGTTTTTT. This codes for CASNTGGYTGELFF.

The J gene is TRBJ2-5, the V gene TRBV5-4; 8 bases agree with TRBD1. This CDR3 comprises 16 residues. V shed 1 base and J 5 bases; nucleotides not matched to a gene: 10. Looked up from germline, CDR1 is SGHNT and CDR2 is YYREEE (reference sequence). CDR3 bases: TGTGCCAGCAGCTTGCCTCTAAACAGGGGGTGGGAGACCCAGTACTTC. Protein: CASSLPLNRGWETQYF.

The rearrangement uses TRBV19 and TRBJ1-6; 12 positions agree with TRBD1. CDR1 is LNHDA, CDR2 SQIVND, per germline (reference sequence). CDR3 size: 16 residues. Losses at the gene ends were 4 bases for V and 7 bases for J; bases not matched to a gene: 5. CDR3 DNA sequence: TGTGCCAGTAGTAGGAGGGGGACAGGGGGCAATTCACCCCTCCACTTT. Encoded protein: CASSRRGTGGNSPLHF. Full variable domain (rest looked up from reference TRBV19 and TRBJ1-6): DGGITQSPKYLFRKEGQNVTLSCEQNLNHDAMYWYRQDPGQGLRLIYYSQIVNDFQKGDIAEGYSVSREKKESFPLTVTSAQKNPTAFYLCASSRRGTGGNSPLHFGNGTRLTVT.

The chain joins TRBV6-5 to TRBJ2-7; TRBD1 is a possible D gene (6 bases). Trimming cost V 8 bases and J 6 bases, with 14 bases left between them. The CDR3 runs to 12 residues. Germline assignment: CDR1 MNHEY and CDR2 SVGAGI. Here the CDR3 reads CASRDTGGEQYF. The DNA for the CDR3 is TGTGCCAGCCGGGACACCGGCGGCGAGCAGTACTTC.

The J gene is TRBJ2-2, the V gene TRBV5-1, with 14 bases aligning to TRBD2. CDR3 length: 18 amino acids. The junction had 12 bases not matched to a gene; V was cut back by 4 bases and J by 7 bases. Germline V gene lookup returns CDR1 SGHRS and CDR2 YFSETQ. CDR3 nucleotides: TGCGCCAGCAGCCACGGGGGGACTAGCGGGAGTTCGGGCGGGGAGCTGTTTTTT. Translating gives CASSHGGTSGSSGGELFF.

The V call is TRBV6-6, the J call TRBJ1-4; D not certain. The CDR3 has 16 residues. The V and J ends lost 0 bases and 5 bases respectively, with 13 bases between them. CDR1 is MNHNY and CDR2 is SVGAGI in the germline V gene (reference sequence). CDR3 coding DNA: TGTGCCAGCAGTTACTCGCCGGAGCAGCCGAATGAAAAACTGTTTTTT. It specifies CASSYSPEQPNEKLFF.

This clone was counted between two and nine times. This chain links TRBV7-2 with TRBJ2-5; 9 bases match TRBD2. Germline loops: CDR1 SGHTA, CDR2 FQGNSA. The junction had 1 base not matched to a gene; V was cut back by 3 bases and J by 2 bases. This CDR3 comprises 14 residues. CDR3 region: CASSFSGGQETQYF. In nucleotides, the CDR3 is TGTGCCAGCAGCTTTAGCGGGGGTCAAGAGACCCAGTACTTC.